This TCR beta chain was identified in a study of blood T cell repertoires in COVID-19. Clones were read by immunoSEQ multiplex PCR, and TCRdb kept only the in-frame ones, dropping some. The repertoire holds 80,000 to 90,000 clones, with around 85% as singletons. V was pared by 3 bases and J by 7 bases, with 7 bases between. Germline lookup yields CDR1 SGHRS and CDR2 YFSETQ. This CDR3 region has 12 residues. Material for sequencing was peripheral blood. J is TRBJ2-2 and V is TRBV5-1, with D hard to call. This clonotype originated in a woman over 75 with COVID-19, enrolled during active disease. Here the CDR3 reads CASSSPGGELFF. CDR3 DNA sequence: TGCGCCAGCAGCTCCCCGGGCGGGGAGCTGTTTTTT.